This T cell receptor beta chain is from a study of cytomegalovirus exposure and HLA in healthy donors. This clone has only a few counts. Its specificity is not known. The V end lost 3 bases, the J end lost 8 bases, and 10 bases lay between the germline ends. The V gene's germline CDR1 is SGHDT and CDR2 YYEEEE. The CDR3 runs to 12 residues. Study-wide results and caveats: Most TCR beta V segments were productive about 90% or about 30% of the time in an earlier analysis. Investigators reported about 160 TCR beta chains as tied to cytomegalovirus. Most CMV-associated TCR beta chains were later found to appear HLA-restricted.

In the PCR, 60 Vbeta and 13 Jbeta primers were used. Assay: immunoSEQ multiplex PCR; the TCRdb copy retains only in-frame clones and omits some. Among 100,000 to 150,000 clones listed, around two thirds were seen once. This chain uses TRBV5-6 with TRBJ2-3; D is undetermined. Sequencing was carried out using PBMCs. The source is a man in his sixties in good health and CMV-seropositive. As DNA, the CDR3 is TGTGCCAGCAGCTATAATCCCGGTACGCAGTATTTT. Protein product: CASSYNPGTQYF.